One and the same sample provided the 9 T cell receptor beta chains below, sequenced in a study of T cell changes during pregnancy in multiple sclerosis. TCRdb's copy holds only in-frame clones and misses some; the assay was immunoSEQ multiplex PCR. The top ten hold 0.45% to 0.65% of the sample, which has 50,000 to 60,000 clones, 90% seen once. The source material was CD4+ T cells from peripheral blood mononuclear cells, sampled in the first trimester of pregnancy. All receptors derive from a female donor with multiple sclerosis, enrolled in a pregnancy study.

Remarks on this clone: This sample also contains other DNA sequences that code for the same CDR3. The rearrangement links TRBV9 to TRBJ2-2; D perhaps matches TRBD1 (6 bases). Deletions cut 4 bases from V and 0 bases from J, with 10 bases between. The CDR3 runs to 15 residues. Germline V CDR1 and CDR2: SGDLS, YYNGEE. The CDR3 sequence: CASSPRTANTGELFF. The CDR3 bases are TGTGCCAGCAGCCCCCGGACAGCGAACACCGGGGAGCTGTTTTTT.

The rearrangement uses TRBV11-2 and TRBJ1-1, with TRBD1 identical over 7 bases. Germline-derived CDR1 and CDR2 are SGHAT and FQNNGV. The CDR3 contains 12 residues. The V gene end was trimmed by 2 bases and the J gene end by 11 bases; junction bases not matched to a gene: 5. CDR3 nucleotides: TGTGCCAGCAGCTTATTTCAGGGGGAGGCTTTCTTT. It yields the protein CASSLFQGEAFF.

The genes are TRBV2 and TRBJ2-1; 10 bases are shared with TRBD2. V gave up 6 bases and J gave up 4 bases; unmatched junction bases: 3. The CDR3 runs 14 residues. Looked up from germline, CDR1 is SNHLY and CDR2 is FYNNEI. The DNA of the CDR3 is TGTGCCAGCAGGGGGACTAGCGCATACAATGAGCAGTTCTTC. Residues: CASRGTSAYNEQFF.

This chain uses TRBV29-1 with TRBJ1-4; D gene ambiguous. The CDR3 has 12 residues. Germline CDR1 SQVTM, CDR2 ANQGSEA. Trimming removed 7 bases at V and 8 bases at J, with 14 bases between. The DNA of the CDR3 is TGCAGCGCCCGGCGAGCCAGGGAAAAACTGTTTTTT. This gives the protein CSARRAREKLFF. The variable domain in full, with the rest retrieved from reference TRBV29-1 and TRBJ1-4, is SAVISQKPSRDICQRGTSLTIQCQVDSQVTMMFWYRQQPGQSLTLIATANQGSEATYESGFVIDKFPISRPNLTFSTLTVSNMSPEDSSIYLCSARRAREKLFFGSGTQLSVL.

The rearrangement links TRBV29-1 to TRBJ1-1; no reliable D call. The length of the CDR3 is 13 residues. The germline gives CDR1 SQVTM, CDR2 ANQGSEA. Trimming took off 4 bases at V and 4 bases at J, with 13 bases between the two ends. CDR3 region: CSVAGVLGTEAFF. In nucleotides, the CDR3 is TGCAGCGTTGCCGGGGTTCTAGGCACTGAAGCTTTCTTT.

This sequence joins TRBV15 and TRBJ2-7; TRBD2 is a possible D gene (5 bases). Germline V gene lookup returns CDR1 LNHNV and CDR2 YYDKDF (reference sequence). V gave up 2 bases and J gave up 7 bases, with 9 bases separating them. This CDR3 is built from 12 residues. The chain's CDR3 is CATSRTTGEQYF. In DNA, the CDR3 is TGTGCCACCAGCAGAACGACGGGGGAGCAGTACTTC.

The V call is TRBV11-3, the J call TRBJ1-3, with 7 bases that match TRBD1. This CDR3 has 14 amino acids. The V gene's germline CDR1 is SGHNT and CDR2 YENEEA. J gave up 4 bases and V 5 bases, and 5 bases lay outside the gene matches. CDR3: CASSPGQTGNTIYF. Here the CDR3 DNA reads TGTGCCAGCAGCCCGGGACAGACAGGAAACACCATATATTTT.

V usage is TRBV27 and J usage is TRBJ2-3; D gene unclear. This CDR3 is built from 14 residues. V shed 7 bases and J shed 4 bases, with 15 bases lying between them. From germline, CDR1 is MNHEY and CDR2 SMNVEV (reference sequence). CDR3 nucleotides: TGTGCCAGCACGCCGAGGTCTCATTCAGATACGCAGTATTTT. Translated, it gives CASTPRSHSDTQYF.

The rearrangement uses TRBV4-3 and TRBJ1-6; 7 bases line up with TRBD1. This CDR3 has 17 amino acids. With 3 bases clipped from V and 6 bases from J, the junction kept 11 bases outside the gene matches. Per the germline V gene, CDR1 is LGHNA and CDR2 is YSLEER. CDR3 DNA sequence: TGCGCCAGCAGCCAGGGAGGAACCGGGACAGTTAATTCACCCCTCCACTTT. Translating gives CASSQGGTGTVNSPLHF.